The 11 T cell receptor beta chains reported below all come from one sample, sequenced in a study of blood T cell repertoires in COVID-19. Measured with immunoSEQ multiplex PCR; TCRdb has only the in-frame clones, and not every one. Of roughly 140,000 clones listed, 70% to 85% are singletons. Sample: PBMCs or T cells enriched from blood (not recorded which). The receptors come from a woman younger than 30 who had been exposed to COVID-19.

V usage is TRBV5-5 and J usage is TRBJ1-1; no clear D. CDR3 length equals 13 residues. CDR1 SGHKS and CDR2 YYEKEE come from the germline V gene (reference sequence). The V and J ends lost 4 bases and 1 base respectively, with 8 bases between them. CDR3 bases: TGTGCCAGCAGCGACTTCAGGAACACTGAAGCTTTCTTT. Encoded protein: CASSDFRNTEAFF. Supplemented by reference TRBV5-5 and TRBJ1-1, the full variable domain reads DAGVTQSPTHLIKTRGQQVTLRCSPISGHKSVSWYQQVLGQGPQFIFQYYEKEERGRGNFPDRFSARQFPNYSSELNVNALLLGDSALYLCASSDFRNTEAFFGQGTRLTVV.

J is TRBJ2-7 and V is TRBV6-5, with D tentatively TRBD2 (6 bases). The ends were cut back, 2 bases at V and 3 bases at J, with 14 bases in the middle. The CDR3 loop spans 15 amino acids. Germline V gives CDR1 MNHEY, CDR2 SVGAGI. The CDR3 nucleotides read TGTGCCAGCAGTTACCCGGGACTGTCACACTACGAGCAGTACTTC. It specifies CASSYPGLSHYEQYF.

This clone was counted many times. The V and J genes are TRBV5-3 and TRBJ1-5; perhaps TRBD1 as D (5 bases). TRBV5-3 has ORF status, its function being uncertain. Trimming cost V 0 bases and J 0 bases, with 19 bases left between them. This CDR3 has 19 amino acids. CDR3 loop: CARSLGGRGQDYSNQPQHF. The CDR3 DNA is TGTGCCAGAAGCTTGGGCGGGAGGGGCCAAGATTATAGCAATCAGCCCCAGCATTTT.

The J gene is TRBJ1-2, the V gene TRBV28, with D uncertain. The CDR3 runs 15 residues. The germline V gene has CDR1 MDHEN and CDR2 SYDVKM. V lost 2 bases and J 2 bases, leaving 12 bases between the germline ends. The DNA for the CDR3 is TGTGCCAGCAGTTTACTGAGGAAAGGCAACTATGGCTACACCTTC. Its protein product is CASSLLRKGNYGYTF.

The V and J genes are TRBV6-1 and TRBJ1-2; 7 positions agree with TRBD1. The length of the CDR3 is 13 residues. V shed 3 bases, J shed 4 bases, and the junction held 2 bases outside the gene matches. Per germline, CDR1 MNHNS and CDR2 SASEGT. CDR3 DNA sequence: TGTGCCAGCAGTGATAACAGGGGCTATGGCTACACCTTC. Its translation: CASSDNRGYGYTF.

The chain combines TRBV20-1 with TRBJ1-2, with D possibly matching TRBD1 (6 bases). Trimming stripped 5 bases from V and 4 bases from J, with 8 bases between. This CDR3 spans 11 amino acids. The germline V gene has CDR1 DFQATT and CDR2 SNEGSKA (reference sequence). In DNA form, the CDR3 reads TGCAGTGCTGGGGACATCTATGGCTACACCTTC. Protein product: CSAGDIYGYTF.

The chain couples TRBV6-6 to TRBJ1-1; D is possibly TRBD1 (5 bases). The ends were cut back, 5 bases at V and 1 base at J, with 17 bases in the middle. The CDR3 extends over 16 amino acids. The germline V gene has CDR1 MNHNY and CDR2 SVGAGI (reference sequence). CDR3 protein: CASSRDPGVANTEAFF. The CDR3 DNA follows: TGTGCCAGCAGTCGAGACCCGGGGGTCGCGAACACTGAAGCTTTCTTT.

The J gene is TRBJ2-5, the V gene TRBV30; the match to TRBD2 covers 7 bases. The V gene's germline CDR1 is GTSNPN and CDR2 SVGIG (reference sequence). This CDR3 has 16 residues. Losses at the gene ends were 2 bases for V and 1 base for J; bases not matched to a gene: 10. The CDR3 DNA reads TGTGCCTGGAGTCGATCCCCCGGGGGGATCCAAGAGACCCAGTACTTC. Protein: CAWSRSPGGIQETQYF. The variable domain in full, with the rest retrieved from reference TRBV30 and TRBJ2-5, is SQTIHQWPATLVQPVGSPLSLECTVEGTSNPNLYWYRQAAGRGLQLLFYSVGIGQISSEVPQNLSASRPQDRQFILSSKKLLLSDSGFYLCAWSRSPGGIQETQYFGPGTRLLVL.

The rearrangement links TRBV7-8 to TRBJ2-7; 10 bases map to TRBD2. V was clipped by 3 bases and J by 0 bases; unmatched bases: 2. Germline CDR1 reads SGHVS; CDR2 reads FQNEAQ. The length of the CDR3 is 15 residues. This CDR3 reads CASSLPSGSSYEQYF. The CDR3 DNA reads TGTGCCAGCAGCTTGCCTAGCGGGAGCTCCTACGAGCAGTACTTC. The full variable domain, rest sourced from reference TRBV7-8 and TRBJ2-7, is GAGVSQSPRYKVAKRGQDVALRCDPISGHVSLFWYQQALGQGPEFLTYFQNEAQLDKSGLPSDRFFAERPEGSVSTLKIQRTQQEDSAVYLCASSLPSGSSYEQYFGPGTRLTVT.

The chain couples TRBV6-1 to TRBJ1-4; D is ambiguous. CDR1 MNHNS and CDR2 SASEGT come from the germline V gene. V dropped 3 bases and J dropped 0 bases, with 8 bases sitting between them. The CDR3 contains 15 residues. In DNA form, the CDR3 reads TGTGCCAGCAGTGATCCCCGTGCAACTAATGAAAAACTGTTTTTT. Its translation: CASSDPRATNEKLFF.

This chain links TRBV27 with TRBJ2-2; 8 bases map to TRBD2. Germline CDR1 and CDR2: MNHEY and SMNVEV (reference sequence). The V and J ends lost 8 bases and 5 bases, in that order; junction bases with no gene match: 10. The CDR3 covers 15 residues. The CDR3, as DNA: TGTGCCAGCCGGAGGGGACTAGGCGAGACCGGGGAGCTGTTTTTT. Its protein is CASRRGLGETGELFF.